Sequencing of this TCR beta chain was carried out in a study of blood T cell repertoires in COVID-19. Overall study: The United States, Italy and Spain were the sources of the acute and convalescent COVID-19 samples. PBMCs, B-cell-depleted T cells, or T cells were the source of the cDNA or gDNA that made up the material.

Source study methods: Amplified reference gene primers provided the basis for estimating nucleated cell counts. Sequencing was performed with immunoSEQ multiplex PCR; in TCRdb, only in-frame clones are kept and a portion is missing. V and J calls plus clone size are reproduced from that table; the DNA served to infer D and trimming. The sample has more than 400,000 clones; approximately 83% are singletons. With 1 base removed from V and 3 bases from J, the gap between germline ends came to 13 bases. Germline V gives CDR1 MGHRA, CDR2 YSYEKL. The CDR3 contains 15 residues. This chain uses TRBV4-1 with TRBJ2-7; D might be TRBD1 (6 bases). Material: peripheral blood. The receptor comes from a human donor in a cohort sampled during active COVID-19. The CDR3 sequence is CASSQAGGLLYEQYF. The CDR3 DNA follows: TGCGCCAGCAGCCAAGCTGGGGGCCTTCTCTACGAGCAGTACTTC.